The entry below describes one T cell receptor (beta chain). The CDR3 is made up of 17 amino acids. The germline V gene encodes CDR1 SGHNT and CDR2 YYREEE (reference sequence). The junction had 14 bases not matched to a gene; V was cut back by 4 bases and J by 3 bases. This specimen comes from a study of shared T cell receptors in the human thymus. TCRdb keeps only in-frame clones here, not all; method: immunoSEQ multiplex PCR. This table has 630,000 or so clones, around 87% appearing once. These sequences were also reported in another study, on human thymus T cells. Per that paper: Thymic samples were excised during corrective heart operations.

The rearrangement links TRBV5-4 to TRBJ2-7, with 9 nucleotides matching TRBD1. Sequenced input: thymocytes. The receptor was derived from a boy under two years old with a congenital heart defect. CDR3 DNA: TGTGCCAGCAGCCGAGGCGCCGGGACAGGGAGCGTCTACGAGCAGTACTTC. Its translation: CASSRGAGTGSVYEQYF.